This T cell receptor beta chain is from a study of shared clonotypes between healthy human individuals. Overall study results and limits: Specimens sampled were limited to blood, with tissue repertoires likely differing.

Data came from immunoSEQ multiplex PCR; TCRdb stores just in-frame clones and leaves some out. The profile shows around 2.1 million clones, roughly 95% of them singletons. Notes on this clone: The antigen remains undetermined.

V lost 5 bases to trimming and J lost 5 bases, with 10 bases between them. Germline V lookup: CDR1 MNHNY, CDR2 SVGAGI (reference sequence). The CDR3 totals 13 residues. This TCR came from a man younger than 35 in good health. The genes are TRBV6-6 and TRBJ1-5; no clear D. The sequenced material came from naive CD4+ T cells sorted from blood. Subset denoted: CD45RA+ positively selected. CDR3 sequence reads: CASSRSGDQPQHF. DNA of the CDR3: TGTGCCAGCAGTCGAAGTGGGGATCAGCCCCAGCATTTT.